The clone carrying this T cell receptor beta chain was picked up a small number of times. The ends lost 0 bases at V and 4 bases at J; junction bases unmatched: 10. The CDR3 runs 17 residues. CDR1 and CDR2 (germline): MNHEY, SVGEGT. Using its own MiXCR run on the 5' RACE reads, TCRdb lists one record per CDR3 protein. This sample carries about 660,000 distinct CDR3 sequences, 8.6% of them seen once, and the ten largest clones take approximately 0.89%. This entry is derived from a study of identical twins. A further study also used this sample, focusing on yellow fever vaccine responses in identical twins.

The source of this sequence is a woman between 18 and 29 years old in good health. J is TRBJ2-3 and V is TRBV6-2 or TRBV6-3, with 7 bases lining up with TRBD2. Sequencing was done on a sample of PBMCs. In DNA form, the CDR3 reads TGTGCCAGCAGTTACTCGTTCGGCGGGAGTTTTGCAGATACGCAGTATTTT. Translating it yields CASSYSFGGSFADTQYF.